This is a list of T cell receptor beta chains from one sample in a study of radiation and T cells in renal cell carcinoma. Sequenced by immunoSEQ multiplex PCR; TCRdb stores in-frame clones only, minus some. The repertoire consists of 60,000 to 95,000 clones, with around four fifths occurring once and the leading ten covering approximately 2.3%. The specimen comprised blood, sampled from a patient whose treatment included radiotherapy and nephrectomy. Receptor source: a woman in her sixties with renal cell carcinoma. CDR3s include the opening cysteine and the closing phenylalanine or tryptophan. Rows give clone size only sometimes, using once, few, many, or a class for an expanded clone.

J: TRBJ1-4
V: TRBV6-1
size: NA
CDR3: CASAGSGEKLFF

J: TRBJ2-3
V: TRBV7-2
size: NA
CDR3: CASSHLGGGGLSDTQYF

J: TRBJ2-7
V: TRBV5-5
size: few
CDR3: CASSLAGGPGYEQYF

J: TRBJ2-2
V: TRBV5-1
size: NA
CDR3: CASSSNIATGELFF

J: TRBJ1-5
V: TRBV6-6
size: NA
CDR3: CASSYSTNQPQHF

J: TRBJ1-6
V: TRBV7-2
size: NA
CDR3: CASSLGLRSPLHF

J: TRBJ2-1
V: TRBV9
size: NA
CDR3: CASSTQGNEQFF

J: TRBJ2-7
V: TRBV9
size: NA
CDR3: CASSVAITGTGEDEQYF

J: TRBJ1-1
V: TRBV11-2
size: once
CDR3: CASSLSGAPEAFF

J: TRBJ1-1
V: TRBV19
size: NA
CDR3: CASSIGPGGTEAFF

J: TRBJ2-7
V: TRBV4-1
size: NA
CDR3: CASSDLMGASEQYF

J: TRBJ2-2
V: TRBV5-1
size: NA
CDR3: CASSGLAGGELFF

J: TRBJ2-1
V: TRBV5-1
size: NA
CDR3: CASSVVDPYNEQFF

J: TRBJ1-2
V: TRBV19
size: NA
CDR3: CASSIPGVGYTF

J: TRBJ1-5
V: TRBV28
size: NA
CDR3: CASSFGTGSYYSNQPQHF

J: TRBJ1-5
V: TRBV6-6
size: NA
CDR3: CASSYLNTDQPQHF

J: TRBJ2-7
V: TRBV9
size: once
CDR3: CASSSAGLAGAEQYF

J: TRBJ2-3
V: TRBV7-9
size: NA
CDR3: CASSLSTDTQYF

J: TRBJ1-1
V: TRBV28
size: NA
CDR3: CASSLSLLTVQGNTEAFF

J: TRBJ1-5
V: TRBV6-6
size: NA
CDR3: CASSPPGGQHF

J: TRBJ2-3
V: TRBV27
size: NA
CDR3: CASNLVAGVNPDTQYF

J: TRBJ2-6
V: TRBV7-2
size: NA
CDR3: CASSLGGAPGANVLTF

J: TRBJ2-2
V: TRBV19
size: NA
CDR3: CASAPQQGAMNTGELFF

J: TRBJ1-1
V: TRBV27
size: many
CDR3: CASSLSTQGGTEAFF

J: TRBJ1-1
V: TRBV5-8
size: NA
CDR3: CASSLGLSGGRTEAFF

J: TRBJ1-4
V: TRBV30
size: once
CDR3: CAWNSLTGGTEKLFF

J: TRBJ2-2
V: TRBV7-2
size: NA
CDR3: CASSSWSGFNTGELFF

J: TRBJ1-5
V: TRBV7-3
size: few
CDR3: CASERQDSNQPQHF

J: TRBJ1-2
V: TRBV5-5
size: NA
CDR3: CASSLQGVNGYTF

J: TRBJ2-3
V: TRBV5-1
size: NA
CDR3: CASSLGVWQYF

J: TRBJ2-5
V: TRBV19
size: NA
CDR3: CASSAVLGTSVQETQYF

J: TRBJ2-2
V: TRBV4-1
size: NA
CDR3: CASRLAGGLANTGELFF

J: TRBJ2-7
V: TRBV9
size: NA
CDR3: CASSPRGTGDHEQYF

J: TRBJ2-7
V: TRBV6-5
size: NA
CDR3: CASRTGQGYEQYF

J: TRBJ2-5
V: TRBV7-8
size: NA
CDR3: CASSFIPGVKETQYF

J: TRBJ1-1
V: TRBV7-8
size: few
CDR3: CASSLGGPNTEAFF

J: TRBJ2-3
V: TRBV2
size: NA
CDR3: CASSVSGTDTQYF

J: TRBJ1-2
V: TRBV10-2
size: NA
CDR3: CASSEWTNYGYTF

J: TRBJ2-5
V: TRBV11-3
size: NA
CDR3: CASTSTWGRGETQYF

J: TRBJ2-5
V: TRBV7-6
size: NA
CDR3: CASSPSQGGTQYF

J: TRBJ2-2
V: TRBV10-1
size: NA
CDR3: CASSESSLSTGELFF

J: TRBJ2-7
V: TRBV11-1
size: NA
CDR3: CASSLDTGYYEQYF

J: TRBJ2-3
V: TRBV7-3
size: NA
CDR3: CASSSRLAGRPDTQYF

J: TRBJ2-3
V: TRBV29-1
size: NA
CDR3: CSVALDSLLNWGTDTQYF

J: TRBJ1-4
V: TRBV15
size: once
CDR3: CATSFRARSNEKLFF

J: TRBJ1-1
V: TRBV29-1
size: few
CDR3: CSAKVAGDTEAFF

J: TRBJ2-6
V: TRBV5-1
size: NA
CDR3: CASSLLRDSGANVLTF

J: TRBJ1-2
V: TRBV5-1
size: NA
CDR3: CASSTWTGVEGYTF

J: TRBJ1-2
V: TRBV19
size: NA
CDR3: CASSIEGTGLLYGYTF

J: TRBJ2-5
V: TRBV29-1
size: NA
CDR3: CSLGTGLLQETQYF

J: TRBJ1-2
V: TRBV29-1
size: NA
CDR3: CSVVGTGVGYTF

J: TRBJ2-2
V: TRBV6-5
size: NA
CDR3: CASNRGADTGELFF

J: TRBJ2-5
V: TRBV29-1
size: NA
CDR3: CSVVEGTQYF